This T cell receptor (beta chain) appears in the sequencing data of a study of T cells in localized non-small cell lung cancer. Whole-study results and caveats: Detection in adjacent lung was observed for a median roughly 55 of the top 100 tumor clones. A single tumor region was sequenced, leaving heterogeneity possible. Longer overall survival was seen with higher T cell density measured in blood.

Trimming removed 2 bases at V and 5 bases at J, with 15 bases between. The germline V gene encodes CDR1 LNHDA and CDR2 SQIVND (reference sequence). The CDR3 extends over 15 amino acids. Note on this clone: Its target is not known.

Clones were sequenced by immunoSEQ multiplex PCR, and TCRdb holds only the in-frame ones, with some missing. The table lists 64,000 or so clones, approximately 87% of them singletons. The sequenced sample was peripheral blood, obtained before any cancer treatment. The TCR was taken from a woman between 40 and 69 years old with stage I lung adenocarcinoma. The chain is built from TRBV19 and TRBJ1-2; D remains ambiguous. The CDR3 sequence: CASSILFLDSYGYTF. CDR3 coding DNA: TGTGCCAGTAGTATATTGTTTCTAGATTCGTATGGCTACACCTTC.